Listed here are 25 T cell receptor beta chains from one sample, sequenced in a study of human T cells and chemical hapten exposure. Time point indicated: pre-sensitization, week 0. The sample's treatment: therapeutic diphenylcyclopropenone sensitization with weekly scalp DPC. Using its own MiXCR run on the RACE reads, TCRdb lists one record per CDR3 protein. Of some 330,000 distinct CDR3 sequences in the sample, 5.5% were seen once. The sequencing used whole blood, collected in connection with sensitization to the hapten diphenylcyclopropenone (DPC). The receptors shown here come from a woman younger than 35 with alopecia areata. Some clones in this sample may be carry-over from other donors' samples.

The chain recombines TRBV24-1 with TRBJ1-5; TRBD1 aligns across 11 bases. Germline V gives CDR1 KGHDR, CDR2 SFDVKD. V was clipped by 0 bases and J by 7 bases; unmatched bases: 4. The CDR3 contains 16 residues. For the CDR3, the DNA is TGTGCCACCAGTGATTTGGGGACAGGGGGACGACAGCCCCAGCATTTT. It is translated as CATSDLGTGGRQPQHF.

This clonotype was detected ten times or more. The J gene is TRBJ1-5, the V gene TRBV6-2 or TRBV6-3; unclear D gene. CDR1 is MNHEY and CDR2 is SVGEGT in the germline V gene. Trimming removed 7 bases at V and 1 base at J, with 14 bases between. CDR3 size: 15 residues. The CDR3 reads CASTDLLESNQPQHF. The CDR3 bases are TGTGCCAGCACCGACCTATTGGAAAGCAATCAGCCCCAGCATTTT.

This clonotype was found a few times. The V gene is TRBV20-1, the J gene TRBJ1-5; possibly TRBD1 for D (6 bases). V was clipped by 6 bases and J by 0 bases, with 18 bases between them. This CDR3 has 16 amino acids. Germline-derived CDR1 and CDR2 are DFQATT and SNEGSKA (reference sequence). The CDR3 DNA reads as TGCAGTGCCAAAGGACAGCTAGTTTATAGCAATCAGCCCCAGCATTTT. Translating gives CSAKGQLVYSNQPQHF.

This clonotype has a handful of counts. The CDR3: CASSLGFITDTQYF. The CDR3 nucleotides read TGTGCCAGCAGCTTAGGCTTTATCACAGATACGCAGTATTTT. V is TRBV5-6 and J is TRBJ2-3, with D hard to call. The V gene's germline CDR1 is SGHDT and CDR2 YYEEEE. The CDR3 is 14 amino acids. With 2 bases removed from V and 2 bases from J, the gap between germline ends came to 9 bases.

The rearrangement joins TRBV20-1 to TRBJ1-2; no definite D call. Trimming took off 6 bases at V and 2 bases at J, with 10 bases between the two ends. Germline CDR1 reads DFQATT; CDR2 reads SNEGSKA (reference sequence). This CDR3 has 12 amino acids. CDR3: CSAEEENYGYTF. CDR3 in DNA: TGCAGTGCCGAGGAGGAGAACTATGGCTACACCTTC.

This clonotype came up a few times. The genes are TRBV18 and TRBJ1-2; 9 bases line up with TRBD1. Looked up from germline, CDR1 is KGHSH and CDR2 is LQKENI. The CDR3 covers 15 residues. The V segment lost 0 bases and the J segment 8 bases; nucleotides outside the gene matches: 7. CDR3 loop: CASSPPGTGNLGYTF. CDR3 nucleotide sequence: TGTGCCAGCTCACCACCCGGGACAGGGAACTTGGGCTACACCTTC.

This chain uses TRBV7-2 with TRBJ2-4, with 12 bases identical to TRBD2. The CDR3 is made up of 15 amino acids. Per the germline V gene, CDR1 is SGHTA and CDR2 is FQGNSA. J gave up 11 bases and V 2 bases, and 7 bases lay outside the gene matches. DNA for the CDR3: TGTGCCAGCAGCTTACCCCTAGCGGGGGGGCTTCTTCAGTACTTC. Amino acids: CASSLPLAGGLLQYF.

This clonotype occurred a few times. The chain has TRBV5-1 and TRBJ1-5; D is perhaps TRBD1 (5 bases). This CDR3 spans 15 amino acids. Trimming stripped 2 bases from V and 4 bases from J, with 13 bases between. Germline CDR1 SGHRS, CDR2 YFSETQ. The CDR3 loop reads CASSLEGVGNQPQHF. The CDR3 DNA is TGCGCCAGCAGCTTAGAAGGGGTAGGTAATCAGCCCCAGCATTTT.

CDR3: CASRPLDFGYNEQFF. The DNA for the CDR3 is TGTGCCAGCAGACCACTAGATTTCGGTTACAATGAGCAGTTCTTC. This chain connects TRBV6-5 to TRBJ2-1, with a possible D match to TRBD2 (5 bases). Germline V CDR1 and CDR2: MNHEY, SVGAGI. CDR3 length equals 15 residues. Trimming took 6 bases from V and 4 from J, leaving 16 bases between them.

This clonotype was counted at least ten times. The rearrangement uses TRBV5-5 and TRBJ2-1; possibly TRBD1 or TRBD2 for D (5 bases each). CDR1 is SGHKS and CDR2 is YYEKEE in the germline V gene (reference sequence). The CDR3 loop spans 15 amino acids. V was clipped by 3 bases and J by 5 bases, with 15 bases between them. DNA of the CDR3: TGTGCCAGCAGCTCCCGGGACCTAAACGACAATGAGCAGTTCTTC. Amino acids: CASSSRDLNDNEQFF.

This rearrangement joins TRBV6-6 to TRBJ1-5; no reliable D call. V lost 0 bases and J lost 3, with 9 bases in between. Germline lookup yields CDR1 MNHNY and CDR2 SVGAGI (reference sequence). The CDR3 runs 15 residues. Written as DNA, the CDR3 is TGTGCCAGCAGTTACTCGGCCACATTCAATCAGCCCCAGCATTTT. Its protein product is CASSYSATFNQPQHF.

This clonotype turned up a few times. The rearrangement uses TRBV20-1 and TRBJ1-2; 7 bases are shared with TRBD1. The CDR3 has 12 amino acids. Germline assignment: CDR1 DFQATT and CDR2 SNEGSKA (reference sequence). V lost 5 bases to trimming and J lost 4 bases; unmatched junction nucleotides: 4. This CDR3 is CSAVRDSYGYTF. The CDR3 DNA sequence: TGCAGTGCTGTCCGGGACAGCTATGGCTACACCTTC.

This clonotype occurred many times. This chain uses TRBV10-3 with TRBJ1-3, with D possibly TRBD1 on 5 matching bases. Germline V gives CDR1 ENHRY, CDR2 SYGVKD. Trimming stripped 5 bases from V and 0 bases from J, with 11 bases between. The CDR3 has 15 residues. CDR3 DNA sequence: TGTGCCATCAGTACTGCGGACATCTCTGGAAACACCATATATTTT. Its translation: CAISTADISGNTIYF.

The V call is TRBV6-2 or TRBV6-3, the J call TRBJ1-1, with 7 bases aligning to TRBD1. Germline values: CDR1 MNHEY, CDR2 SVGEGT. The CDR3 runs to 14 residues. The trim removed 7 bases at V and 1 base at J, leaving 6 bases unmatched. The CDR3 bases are TGTGCCAGCACCGAAACAGGGGCGAACACTGAAGCTTTCTTT. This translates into CASTETGANTEAFF.

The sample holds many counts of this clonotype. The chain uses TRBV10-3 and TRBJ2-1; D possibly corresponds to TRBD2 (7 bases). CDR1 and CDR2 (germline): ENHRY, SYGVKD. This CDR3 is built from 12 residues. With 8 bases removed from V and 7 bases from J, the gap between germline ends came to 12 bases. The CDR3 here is CAIWEGVNEQFF. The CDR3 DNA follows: TGTGCCATCTGGGAGGGGGTTAATGAGCAGTTCTTC.

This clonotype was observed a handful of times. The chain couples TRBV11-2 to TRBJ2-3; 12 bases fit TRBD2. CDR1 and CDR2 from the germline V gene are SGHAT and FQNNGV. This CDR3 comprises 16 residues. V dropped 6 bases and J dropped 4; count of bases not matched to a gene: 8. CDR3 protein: CASSRRTSGEADTQYF. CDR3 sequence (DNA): TGTGCCAGCAGTAGAAGGACTAGCGGGGAAGCAGATACGCAGTATTTT.

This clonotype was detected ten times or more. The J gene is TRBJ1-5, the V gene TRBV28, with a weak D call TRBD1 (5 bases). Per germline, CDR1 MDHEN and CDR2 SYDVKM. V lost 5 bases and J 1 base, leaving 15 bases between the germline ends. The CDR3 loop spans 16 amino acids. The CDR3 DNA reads TGTGCCAGCAGTCCAGGGTCGGGGAAAAGCAATCAGCCCCAGCATTTT. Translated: CASSPGSGKSNQPQHF. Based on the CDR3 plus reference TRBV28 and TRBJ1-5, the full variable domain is DVKVTQSSRYLVKRTGEKVFLECVQDMDHENMFWYRQDPGLGLRLIYFSYDVKMKEKGDIPEGYSVSREKKERFSLILESASTNQTSMYLCASSPGSGKSNQPQHFGDGTRLSIL.

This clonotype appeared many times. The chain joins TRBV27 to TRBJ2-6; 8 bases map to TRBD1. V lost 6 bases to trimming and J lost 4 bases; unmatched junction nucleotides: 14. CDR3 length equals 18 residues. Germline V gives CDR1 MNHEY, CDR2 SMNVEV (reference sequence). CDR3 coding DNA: TGTGCCAGCAGAAAGAGGACAGGGTCCATTGGAGGGGCCAACGTCCTGACTTTC. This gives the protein CASRKRTGSIGGANVLTF.

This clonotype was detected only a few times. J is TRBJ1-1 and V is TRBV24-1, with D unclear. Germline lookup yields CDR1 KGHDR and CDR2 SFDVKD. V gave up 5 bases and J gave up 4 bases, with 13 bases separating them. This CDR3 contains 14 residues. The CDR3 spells CATSVRRACTEAFF. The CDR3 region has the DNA TGTGCCACCAGTGTGAGGAGGGCTTGCACTGAAGCTTTCTTT.

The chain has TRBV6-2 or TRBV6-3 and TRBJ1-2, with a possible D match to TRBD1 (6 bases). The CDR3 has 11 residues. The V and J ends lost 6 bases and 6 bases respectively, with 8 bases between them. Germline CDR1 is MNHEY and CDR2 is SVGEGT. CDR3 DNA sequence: TGTGCCAGCAGACAGGGAAATGGCTACACCTTC. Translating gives CASRQGNGYTF.

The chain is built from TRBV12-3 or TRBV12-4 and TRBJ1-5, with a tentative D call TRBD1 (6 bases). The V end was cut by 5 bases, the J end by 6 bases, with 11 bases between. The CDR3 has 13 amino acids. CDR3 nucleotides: TGTGCCAGCAGTCAGGACAGCTTTCAGCCCCAGCATTTT. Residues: CASSQDSFQPQHF.

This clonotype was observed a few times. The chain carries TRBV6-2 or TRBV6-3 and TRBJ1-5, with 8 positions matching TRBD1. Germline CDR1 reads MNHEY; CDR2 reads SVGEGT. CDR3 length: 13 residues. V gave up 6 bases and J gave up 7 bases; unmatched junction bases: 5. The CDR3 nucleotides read TGTGCCAGCAGACGACAGGGGTCGCAGCCCCAGCATTTT. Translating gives CASRRQGSQPQHF.

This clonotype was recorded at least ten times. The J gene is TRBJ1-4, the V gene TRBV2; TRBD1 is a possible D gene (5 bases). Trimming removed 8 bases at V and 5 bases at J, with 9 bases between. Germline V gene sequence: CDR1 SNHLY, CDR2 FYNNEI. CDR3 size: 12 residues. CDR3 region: CASQKGNEKLFF. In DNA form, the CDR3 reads TGTGCCAGCCAAAAGGGGAATGAAAAACTGTTTTTT. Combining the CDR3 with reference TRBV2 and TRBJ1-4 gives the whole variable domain EPEVTQTPSHQVTQMGQEVILRCVPISNHLYFYWYRQILGQKVEFLVSFYNNEISEKSEIFDDQFSVERPDGSNFTLKIRSTKLEDSAMYFCASQKGNEKLFFGSGTQLSVL.

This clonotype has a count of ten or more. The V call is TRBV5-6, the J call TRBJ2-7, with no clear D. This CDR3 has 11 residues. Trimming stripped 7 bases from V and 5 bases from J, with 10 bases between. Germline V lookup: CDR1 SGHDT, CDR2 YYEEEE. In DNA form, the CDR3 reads TGTGCCAGCCCTCGACGGCACGAGCAGTACTTC. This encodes CASPRRHEQYF.

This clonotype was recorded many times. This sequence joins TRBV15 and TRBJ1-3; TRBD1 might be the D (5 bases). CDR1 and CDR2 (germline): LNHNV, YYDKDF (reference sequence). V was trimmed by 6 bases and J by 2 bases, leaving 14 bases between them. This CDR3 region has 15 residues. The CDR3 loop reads CATRLGATTGNTIYF. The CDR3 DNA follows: TGTGCCACCAGACTCGGGGCTACCACTGGAAACACCATATATTTT.